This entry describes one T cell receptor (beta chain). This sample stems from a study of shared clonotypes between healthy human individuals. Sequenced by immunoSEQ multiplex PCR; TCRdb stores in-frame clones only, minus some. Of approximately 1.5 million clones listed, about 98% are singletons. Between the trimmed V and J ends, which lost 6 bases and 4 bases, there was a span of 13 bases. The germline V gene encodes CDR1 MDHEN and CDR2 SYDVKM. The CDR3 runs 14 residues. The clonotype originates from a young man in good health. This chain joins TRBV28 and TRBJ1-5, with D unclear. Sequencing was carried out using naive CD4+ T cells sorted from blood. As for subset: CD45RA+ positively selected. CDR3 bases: TGTGCCAGCAGCACGACCGGCCGAAATCAGCCCCAGCATTTT. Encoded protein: CASSTTGRNQPQHF. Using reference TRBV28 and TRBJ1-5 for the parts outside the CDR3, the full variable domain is DVKVTQSSRYLVKRTGEKVFLECVQDMDHENMFWYRQDPGLGLRLIYFSYDVKMKEKGDIPEGYSVSREKKERFSLILESASTNQTSMYLCASSTTGRNQPQHFGDGTRLSIL.